The rows below give T cell receptor beta chains drawn from one sample of a study of cytomegalovirus exposure and HLA in healthy donors. TCRdb's table, derived via immunoSEQ multiplex PCR, lists solely in-frame clones and lacks some. Of roughly 150,000 clones in the sample, around 75% were seen once. Sequencing was done on a sample of PBMCs. Receptor source: a man between 18 and 35 years old in good health and CMV-seropositive. The CDR3 runs from the conserved cysteine through the conserved F or W. The D gene is left open where the match is weak. Clone size, where shown, is once, few, many, or a class for clones that have expanded.

V gene	clone size	J gene	D gene	CDR3 protein	CDR3 DNA
TRBV28	NA	TRBJ1-2	NA	CATNTGTEGYTF	TGTGCCACTAATACAGGGACGGAAGGCTACACCTTC
TRBV7-9	NA	TRBJ2-2	NA	CASSIPGLSNTGELFF	TGTGCCAGCAGCATTCCGGGACTGTCGAACACCGGGGAGCTGTTTTTT
TRBV30	NA	TRBJ2-5	TRBD2	CAWSGRLAGVTEETQYF	TGTGCCTGGAGTGGGCGACTAGCGGGGGTAACTGAGGAGACCCAGTACTTC
TRBV18	once	TRBJ1-1	NA	CASSPKSDGMNTEAFF	TGTGCCAGCTCACCAAAGAGCGACGGCATGAACACTGAAGCTTTCTTT
TRBV5-1	NA	TRBJ1-2	NA	CASSLAGDNYGYTF	TGCGCCAGCAGCTTGGCAGGGGATAACTATGGCTACACCTTC
TRBV27	NA	TRBJ1-5	TRBD1	CASSSYRGNQPQHF	TGTGCCAGCAGTTCGTACAGGGGGAATCAGCCCCAGCATTTT
TRBV5-6	NA	TRBJ1-2	NA	CASSPYGGALYGYTF	TGTGCCAGCAGCCCCTACGGGGGAGCCCTCTATGGCTACACCTTC
TRBV5-4	once	TRBJ1-2	NA	CASSLSAALTPNYGYTF	TGTGCCAGCAGCTTGTCCGCGGCTCTAACACCTAACTATGGCTACACCTTC
TRBV27	NA	TRBJ2-1	TRBD2	CASSLGLAGNEQFF	TGTGCCAGCAGTTTAGGGCTAGCGGGGAATGAGCAGTTCTTC
TRBV5-6	NA	TRBJ1-2	TRBD1	CASSLDRDRALGYTF	TGTGCCAGCAGCCTGGACAGAGACAGGGCGCTAGGCTACACCTTC
TRBV30	few	TRBJ2-5	NA	CAWSARIQETQYF	TGTGCCTGGAGTGCGCGGATCCAAGAGACCCAGTACTTC
TRBV9	few	TRBJ2-2	TRBD1	CASSGKGGQPGELFF	TGTGCCAGCAGCGGGAAAGGGGGCCAGCCCGGGGAGCTGTTTTTT
TRBV5-1	once	TRBJ1-1	NA	CASRPVRDTVSQNTEAFF	TGCGCCAGCAGGCCGGTAAGGGACACCGTGAGCCAGAACACTGAAGCTTTCTTT
TRBV7-2	NA	TRBJ2-5	TRBD2	CASTPQSGGQETQYF	TGTGCCAGCACCCCGCAGAGCGGGGGCCAAGAGACCCAGTACTTC
TRBV27	NA	TRBJ1-5	TRBD1	CASSLHGDRGSNQPQHF	TGTGCCAGCAGTTTACACGGGGACAGGGGCAGCAATCAGCCCCAGCATTTT
TRBV2	NA	TRBJ2-2	TRBD1	CASRGQQANTGELFF	TGTGCCAGCAGGGGACAGCAAGCGAACACCGGGGAGCTGTTTTTT
TRBV28	NA	TRBJ1-6	TRBD1	CASSNLRQGNSPLHF	TGTGCCAGCAGTAATCTTCGACAGGGGAATTCACCCCTCCACTTT
TRBV11-2	NA	TRBJ1-1	NA	CASSSSFGTEAFF	TGTGCCAGCAGCTCCTCCTTCGGTACTGAAGCTTTCTTT
TRBV5-6	NA	TRBJ2-5	NA	CASSLESYQETQYF	TGTGCCAGCAGCTTGGAAAGCTACCAAGAGACCCAGTACTTC
TRBV29-1	NA	TRBJ2-3	NA	CSVATGSGDTQYF	TGCAGCGTTGCTACAGGGTCAGGGGATACGCAGTATTTT
TRBV6-1	once	TRBJ2-3	TRBD2	CASSGGRGGQDTQYF	TGTGCCAGCAGTGGAGGGCGGGGGGGCCAAGATACGCAGTATTTT
TRBV6-6	NA	TRBJ2-3	TRBD2	CASSPGTRYTDTQYF	TGTGCCAGCAGTCCCGGGACTAGATACACAGATACGCAGTATTTT
TRBV27	NA	TRBJ2-2	NA	CASSLSNTGELFF	TGTGCCAGCAGTCTCTCGAACACCGGGGAGCTGTTTTTT
TRBV5-1	NA	TRBJ1-1	TRBD1	CASSSQGAGPEAFF	TGCGCCAGCAGCTCACAGGGGGCTGGACCTGAAGCTTTCTTT
TRBV28	NA	TRBJ1-2	NA	CASSRPGPYGYTF	TGTGCCAGCAGCCGGCCTGGGCCCTATGGCTACACCTTC
TRBV4-1	NA	TRBJ1-1	TRBD1	CASSPIHRGNTEAFF	TGCGCCAGCAGCCCAATCCACAGGGGGAACACTGAAGCTTTCTTT
TRBV18	NA	TRBJ1-1	NA	CASSPRAGANTEAFF	TGTGCCAGCTCACCCCGCGCAGGGGCGAACACTGAAGCTTTCTTT
TRBV29-1	NA	TRBJ1-3	NA	CSVEQGRDTIYF	TGCAGCGTTGAACAGGGAAGAGACACCATATATTTT
TRBV4-2	few	TRBJ1-2	TRBD1	CASSQVGQAASGYTF	TGTGCCAGCAGCCAAGTGGGACAGGCGGCCAGTGGCTACACCTTC
TRBV10-3	few	TRBJ1-5	NA	CAIRQGTNQPQHF	TGTGCCATCAGGCAGGGAACAAATCAGCCCCAGCATTTT
TRBV30	NA	TRBJ1-2	NA	CAWSGGTGYTF	TGTGCCTGGAGCGGGGGGACTGGCTACACCTTC
TRBV5-1	NA	TRBJ2-2	NA	CASSLGQGAGELFF	TGCGCCAGCAGCTTGGGGCAGGGTGCCGGGGAGCTGTTTTTT
TRBV6-5	few	TRBJ2-1	NA	CASSLGGANNEQFF	TGTGCCAGCTCCCTGGGGGGGGCGAACAATGAGCAGTTCTTC
TRBV18	few	TRBJ1-2	NA	CASSPPLATYGYTF	TGTGCCAGCTCACCACCGTTAGCGACGTATGGCTACACCTTC
TRBV15	NA	TRBJ1-6	NA	CATSRDLQVTSPLHF	TGTGCCACCAGCAGAGATTTACAGGTTACCTCACCCCTCCACTTT
TRBV29-1	NA	TRBJ2-1	TRBD2	CSGRTSGSVNEQFF	TGCAGCGGTCGGACTAGCGGGTCGGTTAATGAGCAGTTCTTC
TRBV5-1	NA	TRBJ2-1	NA	CASSLSLNEQFF	TGCGCCAGCAGCTTATCCCTGAATGAGCAGTTCTTC
TRBV6-5	NA	TRBJ2-1	TRBD1	CASSPGTGRDEQFF	TGTGCCAGCAGCCCCGGGACAGGGAGAGATGAGCAGTTCTTC
TRBV5-1	NA	TRBJ1-2	TRBD1	CASSTGQGADGYTF	TGCGCCAGCAGCACCGGACAGGGGGCTGACGGCTACACCTTC
TRBV15	NA	TRBJ2-3	NA	CATSRRGAGATDTQYF	TGTGCCACCAGCAGAAGAGGGGCAGGGGCCACAGATACGCAGTATTTT
TRBV15	NA	TRBJ2-3	NA	CATSTQDWGDDTQYF	TGTGCCACCAGCACACAGGATTGGGGGGACGATACGCAGTATTTT
TRBV9	NA	TRBJ2-3	TRBD2	CASSPLGLAGGPIDTQYF	TGTGCCAGCAGCCCCCTCGGACTAGCGGGAGGGCCGATCGATACGCAGTATTTT
TRBV5-5	NA	TRBJ1-2	TRBD1	CASSTGTGGYGYTF	TGTGCCAGCAGCACCGGGACAGGCGGGTATGGCTACACCTTC
TRBV27	NA	TRBJ1-3	NA	CASSLRGDTGNTIYF	TGTGCCAGCTCCCTACGGGGGGATACAGGAAACACCATATATTTT
TRBV9	NA	TRBJ2-2	NA	CASSPGGFNTGELFF	TGTGCCAGCAGCCCTGGGGGGTTTAACACCGGGGAGCTGTTTTTT
TRBV23-1	NA	TRBJ1-3	NA	CASSQCGISGNTIYF	TGCGCCAGCAGTCAATGCGGAATCTCTGGAAACACCATATATTTT
TRBV9	NA	TRBJ1-1	TRBD1	CASSARGLNTEAFF	TGTGCCAGCAGCGCCAGGGGGCTGAACACTGAAGCTTTCTTT
TRBV5-1	NA	TRBJ1-3	NA	CASSLDGSSGNTIYF	TGCGCCAGCAGCTTGGACGGTAGCTCTGGAAACACCATATATTTT
TRBV14	NA	TRBJ1-2	TRBD1	CASSPTLKGQGDYGYTF	TGTGCCAGCAGCCCCACCCTTAAGGGACAGGGAGACTATGGCTACACCTTC
TRBV5-1	NA	TRBJ2-1	TRBD2	CASSLDSGGVYNEQFF	TGCGCCAGCAGCTTGGATAGCGGGGGGGTATACAATGAGCAGTTCTTC
TRBV30	NA	TRBJ2-3	TRBD1	CAADRGTDTQYF	TGTGCAGCGGACAGGGGCACAGATACGCAGTATTTT